This entry describes one T cell receptor (beta chain). The antigen remains unidentified. These data belong to a study of T cell responses to AZD1222 COVID-19 vaccine. Across the study: Investigators merged groups given second doses at roughly 4 or roughly 12 weeks.

The junction had 8 bases not matched to a gene; V was cut back by 6 bases and J by 6 bases. The CDR3 runs 15 residues. Germline CDR1 and CDR2: MNHEY and SVGAGI. The repertoire was sequenced with immunoSEQ multiplex PCR; TCRdb's copy has only in-frame clones and lacks some. Of over 95,000 clones detected, about 89% appear once; the ten largest clones hold under 8.5%. Notes on the study in general: Two AZD1222 administrations were followed by greater Spike-specific TCR breadth and depth. Baseline serology detected seropositivity in only 5 to 7 AZD1222 recipients. Donors in the cohort were predominantly white British and more often female, and clonal diversity was possibly underestimated.

The material sequenced was peripheral blood, taken on day 0 of AZD1222 vaccination. This sequence joins TRBV6-5 and TRBJ1-6; 7 bases agree with TRBD1. The source is an adult in good health. CDR3 loop: CASSGMGQPNSPLHF. CDR3 DNA sequence: TGTGCCAGCAGCGGGATGGGACAGCCTAATTCACCCCTCCACTTT.